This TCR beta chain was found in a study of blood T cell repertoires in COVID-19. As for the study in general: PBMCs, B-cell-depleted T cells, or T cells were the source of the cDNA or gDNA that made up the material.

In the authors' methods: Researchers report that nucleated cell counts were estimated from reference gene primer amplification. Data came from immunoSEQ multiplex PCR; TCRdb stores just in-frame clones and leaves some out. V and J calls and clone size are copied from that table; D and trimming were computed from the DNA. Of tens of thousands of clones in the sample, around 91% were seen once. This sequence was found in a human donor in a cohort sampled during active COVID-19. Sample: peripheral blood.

The CDR3 coding sequence is TGTGCCAGCAGTTACTCAACAGGGGCCTTCGGCTATGGCTACACCTTC. Translating it yields CASSYSTGAFGYGYTF. This chain connects TRBV6-5 to TRBJ1-2, with 7 bases lining up with TRBD1. The CDR3 contains 16 residues. The V segment lost 0 bases and the J segment 4 bases; nucleotides outside the gene matches: 8. Germline V gene data show CDR1 as MNHEY and CDR2 as SVGAGI.